This TCR beta chain was observed in a study of cytomegalovirus exposure and HLA in healthy donors. Trimming took off 5 bases at V and 3 bases at J, with 14 bases between the two ends. Germline V lookup: CDR1 SGHNT, CDR2 YYREEE (reference sequence). This CDR3 comprises 15 residues. The PCR used 60 Vbeta and 13 Jbeta primers. Measured with immunoSEQ multiplex PCR; TCRdb has only the in-frame clones, and not every one. Of 150,000 to 200,000 clones in the sample, more than 65% are singletons; the top ten hold about 1.3%. The specimen sequenced was PBMCs. This chain links TRBV5-4 with TRBJ2-2; maybe TRBD1 (6 bases). This receptor was obtained from a woman aged 50 to 65 in good health and CMV-seronegative. In DNA form, the CDR3 reads TGTGCCAGCAGGAAACAGGGAAAGGACACCGGGGAGCTGTTTTTT. Its protein is CASRKQGKDTGELFF.